The sequence of this T cell receptor beta chain was determined in a study of response to subunit inactivated influenza vaccine. Overall study results and limits: Each seasonal influenza vaccination recruits few new T cells, the authors suggested.

This clonotype has ten or more counts. The target antigen is unknown. V lost 1 base, J lost 7 bases, and 7 bases stayed unmatched. The CDR3 runs 15 residues. CDR1 SGHTA and CDR2 FQGTGA come from the germline V gene. MiXCR, applied by TCRdb to the RT-PCR reads, yields one record per CDR3 protein. The sample has some 150,000 distinct CDR3 sequences, over 9.5% seen once. The sample was also linked to a second study, of T cells expressing NK-cell markers. That publication notes: As the method of synthesis, 5'RACE template switching with UMIs yielded TCR beta cDNA. The TCR beta repertoires were obtained from sorted CD3+CD56+NKG2C+, CD3+CD56+NKG2C- and CD3+CD56-NKG2C+ T cells. Seven HCMV-seropositive donors and one seronegative donor made up the eight sequenced donors.

The V and J genes are TRBV7-3 and TRBJ2-1, with 7 bases lining up with TRBD2. This clonotype originated in a man in his forties or fifties who received an inactivated influenza vaccine. The sequencing here drew on CD8+ T cells sorted from PBMCs, taken roughly 12 days after vaccination. The CDR3 region is CASSLIAGWRNEQFF. CDR3 DNA sequence: TGTGCCAGCAGCTTAATAGCGGGCTGGAGGAATGAGCAGTTCTTC.